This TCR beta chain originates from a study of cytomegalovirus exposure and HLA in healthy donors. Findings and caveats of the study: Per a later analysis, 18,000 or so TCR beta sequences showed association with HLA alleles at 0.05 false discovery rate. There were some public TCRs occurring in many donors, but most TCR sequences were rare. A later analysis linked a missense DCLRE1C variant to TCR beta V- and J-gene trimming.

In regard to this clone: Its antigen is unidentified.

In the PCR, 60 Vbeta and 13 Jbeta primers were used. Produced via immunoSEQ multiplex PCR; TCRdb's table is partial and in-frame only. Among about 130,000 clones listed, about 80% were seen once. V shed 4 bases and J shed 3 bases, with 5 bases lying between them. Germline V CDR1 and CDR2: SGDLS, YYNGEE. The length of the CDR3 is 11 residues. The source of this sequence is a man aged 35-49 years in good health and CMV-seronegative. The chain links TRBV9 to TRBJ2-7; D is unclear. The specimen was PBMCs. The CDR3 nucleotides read TGTGCCAGCAGCTTTAGCTACGAGCAGTACTTC. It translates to CASSFSYEQYF. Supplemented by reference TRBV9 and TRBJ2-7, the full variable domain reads DSGVTQTPKHLITATGQRVTLRCSPRSGDLSVYWYQQSLDQGLQFLIQYYNGEERAKGNILERFSAQQFPDLHSELNLSSLELGDSALYFCASSFSYEQYFGPGTRLTVT.